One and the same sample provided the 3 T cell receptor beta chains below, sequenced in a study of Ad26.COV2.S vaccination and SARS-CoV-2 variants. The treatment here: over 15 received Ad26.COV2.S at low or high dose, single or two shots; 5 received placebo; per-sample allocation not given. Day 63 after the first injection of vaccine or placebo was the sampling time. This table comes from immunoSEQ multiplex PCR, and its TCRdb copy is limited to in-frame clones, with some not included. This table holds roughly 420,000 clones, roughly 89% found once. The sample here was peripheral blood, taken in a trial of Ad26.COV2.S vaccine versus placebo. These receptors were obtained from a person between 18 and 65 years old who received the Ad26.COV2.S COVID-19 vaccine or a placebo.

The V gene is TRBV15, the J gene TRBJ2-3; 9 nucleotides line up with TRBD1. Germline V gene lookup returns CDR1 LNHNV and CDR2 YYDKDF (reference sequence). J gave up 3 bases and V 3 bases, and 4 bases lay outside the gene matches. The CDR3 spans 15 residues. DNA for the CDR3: TGTGCCACCAGCAGCCGGGACAGGGATACAGATACGCAGTATTTT. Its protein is CATSSRDRDTDTQYF. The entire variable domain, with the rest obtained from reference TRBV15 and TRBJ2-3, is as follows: DAMVIQNPRYQVTQFGKPVTLSCSQTLNHNVMYWYQQKSSQAPKLLFHYYDKDFNNEADTPDNFQSRRPNTSFCFLDIRSPGLGDTAMYLCATSSRDRDTDTQYFGPGTRLTVL.

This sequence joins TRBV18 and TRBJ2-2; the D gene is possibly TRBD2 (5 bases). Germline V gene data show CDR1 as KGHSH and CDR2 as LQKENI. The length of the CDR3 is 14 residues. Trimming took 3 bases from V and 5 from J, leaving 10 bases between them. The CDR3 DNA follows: TGTGCCAGCTCACCCCAGACTAAAACCGGGGAGCTGTTTTTT. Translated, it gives CASSPQTKTGELFF.

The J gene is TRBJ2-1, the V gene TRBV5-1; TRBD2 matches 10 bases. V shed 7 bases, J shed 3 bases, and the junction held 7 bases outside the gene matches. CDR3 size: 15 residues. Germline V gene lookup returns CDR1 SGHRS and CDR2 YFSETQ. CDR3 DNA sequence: TGCGCCAGCGCCCTTCTAGCGGGAGTCTACAATGAGCAGTTCTTC. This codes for CASALLAGVYNEQFF.